The T cell receptor (beta chain) under discussion was sequenced for a study of radiotherapy plus CTLA-4 blockade in lung cancer. Study as a whole: Objective response was observed in about 19% of patients, and disease control in roughly 30%. Study findings and constraints: Among blood TCR repertoires after radiotherapy plus ipilimumab, tumor-derived clones expanded.

Assay: immunoSEQ multiplex PCR; the TCRdb copy retains only in-frame clones and omits some. The data show about 64,000 clones, about 72% seen once. For this clone: Its target is unknown.

Unmatched junction bases numbered 0, after V lost 7 bases and J lost 0 bases. Germline V gene lookup returns CDR1 SGDLS and CDR2 YYNGEE. This CDR3 is 14 amino acids long. Treatment of patients with chemo-refractory metastatic non-small-cell lung cancer consisted of focal radiation plus CTLA-4 blockade with ipilimumab. The TCR was taken from a human donor with non-small cell lung cancer whose response to radiotherapy plus ipilimumab could not be evaluated. This specimen was peripheral blood, taken from a patient treated with radiotherapy plus ipilimumab. The chain combines TRBV9 with TRBJ2-1; TRBD1 agrees at 11 bases. CDR3 loop: CASGTGGSYNEQFF. The CDR3 coding sequence is TGTGCCAGCGGGACAGGGGGCTCCTACAATGAGCAGTTCTTC.